This TCR beta chain stems from a study of blood T cell repertoires in COVID-19. Study-level information: Some COVID-19 samples were acute and others convalescent; all came from the United States, Italy and Spain. The cDNA or gDNA used as material had been derived from T cells, B-cell-depleted T cells, or PBMCs.

After removal of 6 bases from V and 5 bases from J, the junction contained 11 bases not matched to a gene. Germline assignment: CDR1 MNHEY and CDR2 SVGAGI. The CDR3 runs to 15 residues. Original methodology: Estimated nucleated cell counts came from reference gene primer amplification. Method: immunoSEQ multiplex PCR; TCRdb's copy keeps in-frame clones and lacks some. V, J and clone size are those of that table, while D and trimming were read from the DNA. The sample lists about 670,000 clones; 70% to 90% were seen once. The sequencing sample was made of peripheral blood. The chain employs TRBV6-5 and TRBJ1-2; 8 bases align to TRBD1. The TCR comes from a young woman with acute or convalescent COVID-19. The CDR3, as DNA: TGTGCCAGCAGCCTTAGCGGACAGGGTCTTTATGGCTACACCTTC. This gives the protein CASSLSGQGLYGYTF.